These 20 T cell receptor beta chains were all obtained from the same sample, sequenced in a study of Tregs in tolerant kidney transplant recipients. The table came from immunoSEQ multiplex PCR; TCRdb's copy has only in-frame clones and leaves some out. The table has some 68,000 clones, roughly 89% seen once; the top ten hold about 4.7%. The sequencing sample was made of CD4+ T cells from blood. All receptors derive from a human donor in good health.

Here the CDR3 DNA reads TGTGCCAGCAGTGCCGGGACCCTGAACACCGGGGAGCTGTTTTTT. Translating gives CASSAGTLNTGELFF. This rearrangement joins TRBV2 to TRBJ2-2; D could derive from TRBD1 or TRBD2 (5 bases each). CDR3 length: 15 amino acids. Germline V gene lookup returns CDR1 SNHLY and CDR2 FYNNEI. V was clipped by 4 bases and J by 1 base, with 10 bases between them.

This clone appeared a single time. The CDR3 is CASSLRATGTRTGELFF. The CDR3 region has the DNA TGTGCCAGCAGTTTAAGGGCGACGGGTACGAGAACCGGGGAGCTGTTTTTT. J is TRBJ2-2 and V is TRBV27, with D unresolved. The CDR3 consists of 17 residues. Deletions cut 2 bases from V and 5 bases from J, with 18 bases between. Germline values: CDR1 MNHEY, CDR2 SMNVEV (reference sequence).

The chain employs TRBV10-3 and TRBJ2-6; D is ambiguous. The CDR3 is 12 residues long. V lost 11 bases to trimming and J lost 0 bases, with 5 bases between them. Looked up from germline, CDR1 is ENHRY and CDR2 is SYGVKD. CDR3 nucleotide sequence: TGTGCCTATAGCTCTGGGGCCAACGTCCTGACTTTC. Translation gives CAYSSGANVLTF.

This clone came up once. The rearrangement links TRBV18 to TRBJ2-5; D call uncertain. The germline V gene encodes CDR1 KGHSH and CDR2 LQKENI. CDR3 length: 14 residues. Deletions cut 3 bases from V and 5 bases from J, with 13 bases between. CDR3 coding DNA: TGTGCCAGCTCACCCCCTCTCGATGGGGAGACCCAGTACTTC. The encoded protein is CASSPPLDGETQYF. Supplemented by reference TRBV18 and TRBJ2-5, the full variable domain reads NAGVMQNPRHLVRRRGQEARLRCSPMKGHSHVYWYRQLPEEGLKFMVYLQKENIIDESGMPKERFSAEFPKEGPSILRIQQVVRGDSAAYFCASSPPLDGETQYFGPGTRLLVL.

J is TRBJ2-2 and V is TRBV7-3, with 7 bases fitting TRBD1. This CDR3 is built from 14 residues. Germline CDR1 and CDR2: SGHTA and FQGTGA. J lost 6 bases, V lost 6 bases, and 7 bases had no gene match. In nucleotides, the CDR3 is TGTGCCAGCAGGACACCGGGACAGTCCGGGGAGCTGTTTTTT. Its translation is CASRTPGQSGELFF.

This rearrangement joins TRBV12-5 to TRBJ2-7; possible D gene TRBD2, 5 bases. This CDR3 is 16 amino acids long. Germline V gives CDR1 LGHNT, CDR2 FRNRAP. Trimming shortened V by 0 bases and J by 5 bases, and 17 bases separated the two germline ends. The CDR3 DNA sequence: TGTGCTAGTGGTTTGGTACTAAGAGGGATTATCGACGAGCAGTACTTC. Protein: CASGLVLRGIIDEQYF.

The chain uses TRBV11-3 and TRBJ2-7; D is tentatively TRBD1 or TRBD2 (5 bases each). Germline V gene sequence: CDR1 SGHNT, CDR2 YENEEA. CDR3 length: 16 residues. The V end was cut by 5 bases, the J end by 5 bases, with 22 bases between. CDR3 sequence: CASSVRDPSRIDEQYF. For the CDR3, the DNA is TGTGCCAGCAGCGTCCGGGACCCCAGTAGGATCGACGAGCAGTACTTC.

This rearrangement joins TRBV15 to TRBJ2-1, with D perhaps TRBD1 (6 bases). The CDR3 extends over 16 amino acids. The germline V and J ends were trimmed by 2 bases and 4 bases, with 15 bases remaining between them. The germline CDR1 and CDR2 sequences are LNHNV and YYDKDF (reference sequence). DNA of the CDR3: TGTGCCACCAGCAGACCCACGCGGACAGTTTACAATGAGCAGTTCTTC. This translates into CATSRPTRTVYNEQFF.

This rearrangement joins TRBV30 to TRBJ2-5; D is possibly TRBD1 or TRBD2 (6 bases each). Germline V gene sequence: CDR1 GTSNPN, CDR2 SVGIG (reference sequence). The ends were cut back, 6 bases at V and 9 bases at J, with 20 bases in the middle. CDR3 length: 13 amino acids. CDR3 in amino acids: CACRVGGKGAQYF. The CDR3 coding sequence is TGTGCCTGCAGGGTAGGGGGGAAAGGGGCCCAGTACTTC.

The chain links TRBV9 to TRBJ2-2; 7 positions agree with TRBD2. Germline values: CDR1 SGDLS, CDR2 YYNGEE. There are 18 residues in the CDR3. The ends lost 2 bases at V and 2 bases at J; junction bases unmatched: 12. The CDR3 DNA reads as TGTGCCAGCAGCGTCCGCCGGGACTATAGCTTTAACACCGGGGAGCTGTTTTTT. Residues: CASSVRRDYSFNTGELFF.

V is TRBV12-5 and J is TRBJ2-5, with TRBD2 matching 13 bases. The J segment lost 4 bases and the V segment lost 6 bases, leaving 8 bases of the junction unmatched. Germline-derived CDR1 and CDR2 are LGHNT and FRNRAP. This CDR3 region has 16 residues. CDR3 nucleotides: TGTGCTAGTGGCCCCGGGACTAGCGGGAAAGGAGAGACCCAGTACTTC. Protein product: CASGPGTSGKGETQYF.

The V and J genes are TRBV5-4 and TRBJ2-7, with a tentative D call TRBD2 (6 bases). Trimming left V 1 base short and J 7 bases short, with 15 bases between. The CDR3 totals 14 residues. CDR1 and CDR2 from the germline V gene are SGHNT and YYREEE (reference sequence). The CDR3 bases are TGTGCCAGCAGCTTGCGTACGGGAGTAGATGAGCAGTACTTC. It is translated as CASSLRTGVDEQYF.

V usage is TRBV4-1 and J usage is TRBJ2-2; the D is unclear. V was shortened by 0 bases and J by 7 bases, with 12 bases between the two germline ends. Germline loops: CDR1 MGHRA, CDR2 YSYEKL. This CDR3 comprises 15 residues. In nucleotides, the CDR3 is TGCGCCAGCAGCCAAGATTTTGGGTACCGCGGGGAGCTGTTTTTT. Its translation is CASSQDFGYRGELFF.

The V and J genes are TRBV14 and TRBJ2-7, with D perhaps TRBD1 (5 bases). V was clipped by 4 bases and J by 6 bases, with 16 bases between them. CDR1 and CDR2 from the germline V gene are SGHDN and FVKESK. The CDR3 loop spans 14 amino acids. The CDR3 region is CASSRPEGAGEQYF. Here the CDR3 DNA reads TGTGCCAGCAGCCGGCCTGAAGGGGCCGGCGAGCAGTACTTC.

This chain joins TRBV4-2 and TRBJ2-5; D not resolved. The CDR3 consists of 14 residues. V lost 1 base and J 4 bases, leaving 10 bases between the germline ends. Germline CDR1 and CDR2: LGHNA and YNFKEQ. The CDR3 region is CASSQGVERETQYF. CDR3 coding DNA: TGTGCCAGCAGCCAAGGGGTTGAGCGAGAGACCCAGTACTTC.

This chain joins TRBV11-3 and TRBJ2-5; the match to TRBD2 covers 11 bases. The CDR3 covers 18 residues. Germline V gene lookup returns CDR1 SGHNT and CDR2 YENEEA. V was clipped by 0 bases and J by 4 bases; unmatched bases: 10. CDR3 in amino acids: CASSLEDLGLAGGETQYF. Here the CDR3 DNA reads TGTGCCAGCAGCTTAGAAGATCTCGGGCTAGCGGGAGGAGAGACCCAGTACTTC.

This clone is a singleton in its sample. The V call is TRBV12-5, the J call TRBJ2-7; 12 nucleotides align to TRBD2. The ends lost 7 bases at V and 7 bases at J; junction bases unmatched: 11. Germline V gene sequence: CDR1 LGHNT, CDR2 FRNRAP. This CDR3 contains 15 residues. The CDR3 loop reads CASAETSGSLDEQYF. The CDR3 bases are TGTGCTAGTGCCGAGACTAGCGGGAGCTTGGATGAGCAGTACTTC.

DNA for the CDR3: TGTGCCAGTAGTAGCCCCGGTGGAGACCTAAATGAGCAGTTCTTC. Protein product: CASSSPGGDLNEQFF. V and J are TRBV19 and TRBJ2-1; D is uncertain. V dropped 4 bases and J dropped 7 bases, with 17 bases sitting between them. CDR3 length equals 15 residues. Germline V gives CDR1 LNHDA, CDR2 SQIVND (reference sequence).

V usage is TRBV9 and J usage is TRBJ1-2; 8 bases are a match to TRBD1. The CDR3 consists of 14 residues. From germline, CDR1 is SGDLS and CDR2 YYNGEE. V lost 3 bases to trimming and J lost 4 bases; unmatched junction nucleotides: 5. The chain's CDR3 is CASSDQGAGYGYTF. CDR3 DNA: TGTGCCAGCAGCGATCAGGGGGCCGGCTATGGCTACACCTTC.

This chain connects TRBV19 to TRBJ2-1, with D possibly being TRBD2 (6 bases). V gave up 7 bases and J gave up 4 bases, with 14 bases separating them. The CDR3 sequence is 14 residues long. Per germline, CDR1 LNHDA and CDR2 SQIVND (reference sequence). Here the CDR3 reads CASTPSGLYNEQFF. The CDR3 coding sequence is TGTGCCAGTACTCCAAGCGGGCTATACAATGAGCAGTTCTTC. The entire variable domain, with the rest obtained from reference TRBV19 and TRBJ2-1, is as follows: DGGITQSPKYLFRKEGQNVTLSCEQNLNHDAMYWYRQDPGQGLRLIYYSQIVNDFQKGDIAEGYSVSREKKESFPLTVTSAQKNPTAFYLCASTPSGLYNEQFFGPGTRLTVL.